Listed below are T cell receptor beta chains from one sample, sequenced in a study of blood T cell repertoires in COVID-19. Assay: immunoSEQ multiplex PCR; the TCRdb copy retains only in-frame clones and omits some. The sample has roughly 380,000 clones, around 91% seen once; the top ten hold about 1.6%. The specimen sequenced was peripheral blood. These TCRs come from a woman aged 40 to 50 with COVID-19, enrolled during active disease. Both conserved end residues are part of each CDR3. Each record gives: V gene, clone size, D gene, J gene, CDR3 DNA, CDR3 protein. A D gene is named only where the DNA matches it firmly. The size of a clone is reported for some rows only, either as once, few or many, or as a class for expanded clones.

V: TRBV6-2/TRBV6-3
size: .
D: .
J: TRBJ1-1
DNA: TGTGCCAGCAGTCCAGGGACTCGGGGCACTGAAGCTTTCTTT
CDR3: CASSPGTRGTEAFF

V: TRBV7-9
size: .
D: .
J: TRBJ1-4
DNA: TGTGCCAGCAGCCCCGGAGAGGAACTGTTTTTT
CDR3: CASSPGEELFF

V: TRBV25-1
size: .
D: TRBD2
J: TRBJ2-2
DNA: TGTGCCAGCAGTGGCCGGACTAGCGGTGCCGGGGAGCTGTTTTTT
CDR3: CASSGRTSGAGELFF

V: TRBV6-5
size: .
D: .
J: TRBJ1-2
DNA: TGTGCCAGCAGTTACCGGGGGGATCCACCAAACACCTTC
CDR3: CASSYRGDPPNTF

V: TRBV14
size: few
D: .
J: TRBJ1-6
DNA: TGTGCCAGCAGCCATTCGGGGACCTATAATTCACCCCTCCACTTT
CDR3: CASSHSGTYNSPLHF

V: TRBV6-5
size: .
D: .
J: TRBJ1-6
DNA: TGTGCCAGCAGTTCACAGGCCTATAATTCACCCCTCCACTTT
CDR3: CASSSQAYNSPLHF

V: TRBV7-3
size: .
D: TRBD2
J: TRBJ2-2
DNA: TGTGCCAGCAGCCTGACTAGCGGGAGCTTCACCGGGGAGCTGTTTTTT
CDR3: CASSLTSGSFTGELFF

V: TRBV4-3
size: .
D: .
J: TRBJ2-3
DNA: TGCGCCAGCAGCCAAGACCGGGGAGTAAAAACGCAGTATTTT
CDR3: CASSQDRGVKTQYF

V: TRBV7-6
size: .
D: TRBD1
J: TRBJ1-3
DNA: TGTGCCAGCAGCCCTCAACAGGGGAAAGGAAACACCATATATTTT
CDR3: CASSPQQGKGNTIYF

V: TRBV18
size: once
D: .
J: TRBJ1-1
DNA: TGTGCCAGCTCACCAAAGGGGGTAGAGGGAAACACTGAAGCTTTCTTT
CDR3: CASSPKGVEGNTEAFF

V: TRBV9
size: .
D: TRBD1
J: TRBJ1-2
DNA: TGTGCCAGCAGCGTGGGACAGGGAGGGGGTGGCTACACCTTC
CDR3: CASSVGQGGGGYTF

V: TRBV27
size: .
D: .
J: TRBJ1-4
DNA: TGTGCCAGCAGTTTGTGGGGGGGGACCGAAAAACTGTTTTTT
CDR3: CASSLWGGTEKLFF

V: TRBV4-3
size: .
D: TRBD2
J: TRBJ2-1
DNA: TGCGCCAGCAGCCCCATCGGGGGGAGCTCCTACAATGAGCAGTTCTTC
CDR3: CASSPIGGSSYNEQFF

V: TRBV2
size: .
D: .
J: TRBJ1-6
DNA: TGTGCCAGCAGCCTACAGGGTGAATCACCCCTCCACTTT
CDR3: CASSLQGESPLHF

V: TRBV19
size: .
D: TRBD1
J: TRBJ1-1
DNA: TGTGCCAGTAGTGGACAGGGGGCCTTGAACACTGAAGCTTTCTTT
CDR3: CASSGQGALNTEAFF

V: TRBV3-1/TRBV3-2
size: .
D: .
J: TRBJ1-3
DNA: TGTGCCAGCAGCCCGAGAGGGGGGGAGTCCTCTGGAAACACCATATATTTT
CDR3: CASSPRGGESSGNTIYF

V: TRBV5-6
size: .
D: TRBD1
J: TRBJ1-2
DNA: TGTGCCAGCAGGGGACAGGGGGTTTCCTATGGCTACACCTTC
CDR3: CASRGQGVSYGYTF

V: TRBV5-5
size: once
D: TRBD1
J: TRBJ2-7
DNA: TGTGCCAGCAGCCTGACAGGGTGGGACGAGCAGTACTTC
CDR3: CASSLTGWDEQYF

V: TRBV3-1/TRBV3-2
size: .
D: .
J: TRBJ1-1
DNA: TGTGCCAGCAGCCACCCTGGACAGAAGAACACTGAAGCTTTCTTT
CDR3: CASSHPGQKNTEAFF

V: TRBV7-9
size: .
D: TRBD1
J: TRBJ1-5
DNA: TGTGCCAGCAGCCCTCAGGGGGCTAGGGGACAGCCCCAGCATTTT
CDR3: CASSPQGARGQPQHF

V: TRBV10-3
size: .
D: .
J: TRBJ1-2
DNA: TGTGCCATCAGCGGACTCCCCAATCCAGCTAACTATGGCTACACCTTC
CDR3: CAISGLPNPANYGYTF

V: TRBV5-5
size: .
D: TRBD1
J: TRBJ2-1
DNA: TGTGCCAGCAATTCTAAGGGGGCGTTGGGATTCGATGAGCAGTTCTTC
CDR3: CASNSKGALGFDEQFF

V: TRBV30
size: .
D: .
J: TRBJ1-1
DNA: TGTGCCTGGGACAGCAACACTGAAGCTTTCTTT
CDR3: CAWDSNTEAFF

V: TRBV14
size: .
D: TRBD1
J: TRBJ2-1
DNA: TGTGCCAGCAGCCAAGATAGGGGGCAGTACTACAATGAGCAGTTCTTC
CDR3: CASSQDRGQYYNEQFF

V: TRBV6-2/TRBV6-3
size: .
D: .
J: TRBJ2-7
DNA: TGTGCCAGCAGCCTTCTACAGGGCTACGAGCAGTACTTC
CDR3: CASSLLQGYEQYF

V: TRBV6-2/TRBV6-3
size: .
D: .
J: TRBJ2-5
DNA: TGTGCCAGCAGTTACGGGCGTCCTACGAAAGAGACCCAGTACTTC
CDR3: CASSYGRPTKETQYF

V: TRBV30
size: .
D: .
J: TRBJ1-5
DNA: TGTGCCTGGAGTGTAACAGGCCACCAGGGGCCCCAGCATTTT
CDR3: CAWSVTGHQGPQHF

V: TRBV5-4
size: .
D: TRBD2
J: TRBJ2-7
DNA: TGTGCCAGCAGCTTCGGTGGCACGGGGGGCGAGCAGTACTTC
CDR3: CASSFGGTGGEQYF

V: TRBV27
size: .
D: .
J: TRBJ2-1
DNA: TGTGCCAGCAGTTTAAAGCCTAGGTCCTACAATGAGCAGTTCTTC
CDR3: CASSLKPRSYNEQFF

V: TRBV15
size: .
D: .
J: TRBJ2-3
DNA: TGTGCCACCAGCAGGGCCCCCCCAACTAGCAGCACAGATACGCAGTATTTT
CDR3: CATSRAPPTSSTDTQYF

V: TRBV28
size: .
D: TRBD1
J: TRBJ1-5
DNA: TGTGCCAGCAGTTATCAGGGGGGCAATCAGCCCCAGCATTTT
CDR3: CASSYQGGNQPQHF

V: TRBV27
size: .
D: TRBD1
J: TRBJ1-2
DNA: TGTGCCAGCAGCCGACAGGGGGCAGGATTTGGCTACACCTTC
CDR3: CASSRQGAGFGYTF

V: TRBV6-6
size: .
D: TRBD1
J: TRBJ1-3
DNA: TGTGCCAGCAGTTCCTACAGGGGAGTTCGCGGAAACACCATATATTTT
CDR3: CASSSYRGVRGNTIYF

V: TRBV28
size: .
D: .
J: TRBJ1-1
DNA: TGTGCCAGCAGTTTCACCAGAGCTTTCTTT
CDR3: CASSFTRAFF

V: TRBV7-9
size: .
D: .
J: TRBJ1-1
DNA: TGTGCCAGCAGCTTGGTAGGGAGTGTCACTGAAGCTTTCTTT
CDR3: CASSLVGSVTEAFF

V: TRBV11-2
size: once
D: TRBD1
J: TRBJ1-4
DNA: TGTGCCAGCAGCCTAGGACAGGGCCTATTTAATGAAAAACTGTTTTTT
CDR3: CASSLGQGLFNEKLFF

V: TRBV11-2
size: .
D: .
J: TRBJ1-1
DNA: TGTGCCAGCAGCTCCTTCGTCGAGTCTGAAGCTTTCTTT
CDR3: CASSSFVESEAFF

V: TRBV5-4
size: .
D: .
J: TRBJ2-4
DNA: TGTGCCAGCAGCCCGGCGGGAGCCAAAAACATTCAGTACTTC
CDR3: CASSPAGAKNIQYF

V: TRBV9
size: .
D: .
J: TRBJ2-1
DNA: TGTGCCAGCAGCGTAGCCGGACAGTCTAGCTCCTACAATGAGCAGTTCTTC
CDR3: CASSVAGQSSSYNEQFF

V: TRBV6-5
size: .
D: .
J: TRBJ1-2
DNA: TGTGCCAGCAGTAGGGGCTGGGTTGGCTACACCTTC
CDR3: CASSRGWVGYTF

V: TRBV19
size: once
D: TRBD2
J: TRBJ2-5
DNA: TGTGCCAGTAGACCAACCCCCGGGACTAGCAGAGAGACCCAGTACTTC
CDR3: CASRPTPGTSRETQYF

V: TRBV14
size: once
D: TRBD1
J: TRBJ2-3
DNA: TGTGCCAGCAGCCTCCGACAGGGGAGCAGCACAGATACGCAGTATTTT
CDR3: CASSLRQGSSTDTQYF

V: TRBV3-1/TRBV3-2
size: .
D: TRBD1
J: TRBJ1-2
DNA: TGTGCCAGCAGCCAACTGGGACAGTCCCATGGCTACACCTTC
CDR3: CASSQLGQSHGYTF

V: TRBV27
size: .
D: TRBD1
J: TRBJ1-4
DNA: TGTGCCAGCAGTAAGACAGGGGGCAGGGAAAAACTGTTTTTT
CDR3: CASSKTGGREKLFF

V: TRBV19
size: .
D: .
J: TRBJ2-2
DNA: TGTGCCAGTAGTCCGAGCGGAGCCGGGGAGCTGTTTTTT
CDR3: CASSPSGAGELFF

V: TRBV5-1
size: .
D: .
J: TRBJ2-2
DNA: TGCGCCAGCAGCTTGGGCGGGGGCGAGACCGGGGAGCTGTTTTTT
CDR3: CASSLGGGETGELFF

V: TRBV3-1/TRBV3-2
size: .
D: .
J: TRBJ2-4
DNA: TGTGCCAGCAGCCAACCCCTCCCGGGAAGTCCCATTCAGTACTTC
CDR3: CASSQPLPGSPIQYF

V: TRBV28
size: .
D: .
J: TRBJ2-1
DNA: TGTGCCAGCAGTTTAGACGGGGGATTCTACAATGAGCAGTTCTTC
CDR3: CASSLDGGFYNEQFF

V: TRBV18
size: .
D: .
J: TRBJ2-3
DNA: TGTGCCAGCTCGAGCGGCACTGCGGGAAGTGGCACAGATACGCAGTATTTT
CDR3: CASSSGTAGSGTDTQYF

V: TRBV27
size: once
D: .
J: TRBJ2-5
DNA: TGTGCCAGCAGTTTATTACGGGATTCGGAGGAGACCCAGTACTTC
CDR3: CASSLLRDSEETQYF

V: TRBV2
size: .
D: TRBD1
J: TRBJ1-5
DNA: TGTGCCAGCAGTGAAGAATGGGGGACAGGGCCCAATCAGCCCCAGCATTTT
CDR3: CASSEEWGTGPNQPQHF

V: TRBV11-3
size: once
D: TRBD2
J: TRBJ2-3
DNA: TGTGCCAGCAGCTTGACCGGGACTAGCGGGGCCATGGGCACAGATACGCAGTATTTT
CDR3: CASSLTGTSGAMGTDTQYF

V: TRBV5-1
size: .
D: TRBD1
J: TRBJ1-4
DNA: TGCGCCAGCAGCTTGGCTGTGGCAGGGGGAGGTGAAAAACTGTTTTTT
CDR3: CASSLAVAGGGEKLFF

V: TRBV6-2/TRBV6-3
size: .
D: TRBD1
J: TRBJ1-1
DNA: TGTGCCAGCAGTTACGGGACAGGGGGCACTGAAGCTTTCTTT
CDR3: CASSYGTGGTEAFF

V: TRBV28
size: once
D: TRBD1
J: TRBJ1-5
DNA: TGTGCCAGCAGCGATCACAGGGGGGGGAATGGCAATCAGCCCCAGCATTTT
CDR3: CASSDHRGGNGNQPQHF

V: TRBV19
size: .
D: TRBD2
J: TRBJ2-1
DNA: TGTGCCAGTAGTAGACTAGCGGAACCCGAGCAGTTCTTC
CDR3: CASSRLAEPEQFF

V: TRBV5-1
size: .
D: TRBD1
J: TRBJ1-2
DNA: TGCGCCAGCAGGACAGGGGGCGCGAATGGCTACACCTTC
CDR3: CASRTGGANGYTF

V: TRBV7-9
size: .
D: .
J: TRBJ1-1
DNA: TGTGCCAGCAGCTTAGGTCTATCCGGGGATGAGGCTTTCTTT
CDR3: CASSLGLSGDEAFF

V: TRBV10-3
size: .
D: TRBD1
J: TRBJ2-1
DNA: TGTGCCATCAGTGAAGGGGGCATTTTGAATGAGCAGTTCTTC
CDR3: CAISEGGILNEQFF

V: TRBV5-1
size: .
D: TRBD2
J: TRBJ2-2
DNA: TGCGCCAGCAGCCCTACTAGCGGGGGGGCCGGAACCGGGGAGCTGTTTTTT
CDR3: CASSPTSGGAGTGELFF